A single sample gave rise to the 10 T cell receptor beta chains below, sequenced in a study of technical replicates of blood from a handful of donors. The table came from immunoSEQ multiplex PCR; TCRdb's copy has only in-frame clones and leaves some out. The data hold some 64,000 clones, with around 92% observed a single time. The material sequenced was PBMCs. These TCRs come from a human donor in good health. Some clones in this sample may be carry-over from other donors' samples.

V usage is TRBV7-9 and J usage is TRBJ2-5, with D unclear. V was cut by 2 bases and J by 5 bases, with 6 bases left in between. From germline, CDR1 is SEHNR and CDR2 FQNEAQ (reference sequence). The CDR3 is 12 amino acids. The CDR3 DNA is TGTGCCAGCAGCTTATCAGTGGAGACCCAGTACTTC. It encodes CASSLSVETQYF. The full variable domain, rest sourced from reference TRBV7-9 and TRBJ2-5, is DTGVSQNPRHKITKRGQNVTFRCDPISEHNRLYWYRQTLGQGPEFLTYFQNEAQLEKSRLLSDRFSAERPKGSFSTLEIQRTEQGDSAMYLCASSLSVETQYFGPGTRLLVL.

The V call is TRBV7-2, the J call TRBJ2-3; a possible D gene is TRBD2 (6 bases). Trimming shortened V by 4 bases and J by 1 base, and 15 bases separated the two germline ends. This CDR3 has 16 amino acids. CDR1 and CDR2 (germline): SGHTA, FQGNSA. CDR3 sequence (DNA): TGTGCCAGCAGCTCGCCGGGACTTCGGCGCACAGATACGCAGTATTTT. It is translated as CASSSPGLRRTDTQYF.

The table lists this clone with a few counts. CDR3 in DNA: TGTGCCAGCCGAATCAACGGGGCTAGCGGGGGTTACGAGCAGTACTTC. It yields the protein CASRINGASGGYEQYF. J is TRBJ2-7 and V is TRBV7-2, with TRBD2 identical over 10 bases. The CDR3 runs to 16 residues. The trim removed 8 bases at V and 4 bases at J, leaving 14 bases unmatched. Germline CDR1 reads SGHTA; CDR2 reads FQGNSA.

The genes are TRBV4-3 and TRBJ2-7; 8 positions match TRBD2. Trimming at V came to 2 bases and at J to 3 bases, leaving 6 bases not matched to a gene. The CDR3 loop spans 15 amino acids. From germline, CDR1 is LGHNA and CDR2 YSLEER. The CDR3 DNA reads TGCGCCAGCAGCCAATATCTAGCGGGTTTCTACGAGCAGTACTTC. It translates to CASSQYLAGFYEQYF.

The rearrangement uses TRBV5-5 and TRBJ1-5, with D tentatively TRBD1 (5 bases). CDR1 is SGHKS and CDR2 is YYEKEE in the germline V gene (reference sequence). The CDR3 is made up of 15 amino acids. V lost 0 bases to trimming and J lost 3 bases, with 10 bases between them. CDR3 DNA sequence: TGTGCCAGCAGCTTGGTCGTAGGGGACAATCAGCCCCAGCATTTT. This codes for CASSLVVGDNQPQHF.

V gene TRBV5-1 combines with J gene TRBJ1-1, with TRBD1 matching 7 bases. Losses at the gene ends were 0 bases for V and 6 bases for J; bases not matched to a gene: 14. The CDR3 is 17 amino acids. Germline loops: CDR1 SGHRS, CDR2 YFSETQ. The CDR3 sequence: CASSLGSWTGWLAEAFF. As DNA, the CDR3 is TGCGCCAGCAGCTTGGGGTCCTGGACAGGTTGGTTAGCTGAAGCTTTCTTT. The entire variable domain, with the rest obtained from reference TRBV5-1 and TRBJ1-1, is as follows: KAGVTQTPRYLIKTRGQQVTLSCSPISGHRSVSWYQQTPGQGLQFLFEYFSETQRNKGNFPGRFSGRQFSNSRSEMNVSTLELGDSALYLCASSLGSWTGWLAEAFFGQGTRLTVV.

This chain joins TRBV27 and TRBJ1-2; D is perhaps TRBD1 (5 bases). CDR3 size: 16 residues. Germline V lookup: CDR1 MNHEY, CDR2 SMNVEV (reference sequence). Between the trimmed V and J ends, which lost 3 bases and 4 bases, there was a span of 18 bases. The CDR3 sequence: CASSFADVGLLYGYTF. The CDR3 coding sequence is TGTGCCAGCAGTTTCGCGGATGTGGGGCTCCTCTATGGCTACACCTTC.

This clone was recorded once. This rearrangement joins TRBV6-1 to TRBJ1-6, with 9 bases aligning to TRBD1. V shed 1 base and J 7 bases; nucleotides not matched to a gene: 5. Per germline, CDR1 MNHNS and CDR2 SASEGT. The CDR3 totals 16 residues. The CDR3 reads CASSEDGTGLNSPLHF. CDR3 nucleotides: TGTGCCAGCAGTGAAGACGGGACAGGGCTCAATTCACCCCTCCACTTT.

The V and J genes are TRBV4-1 and TRBJ2-3; TRBD1 is a possible D gene (5 bases). Germline V lookup: CDR1 MGHRA, CDR2 YSYEKL. V gave up 6 bases and J gave up 5 bases, with 12 bases separating them. The CDR3 consists of 13 residues. CDR3 residues: CASRSQGRDTQYF. As DNA, the CDR3 is TGCGCCAGCAGATCTCAGGGTAGAGATACGCAGTATTTT.

The gene calls are TRBV7-8 and TRBJ2-7; perhaps TRBD2 as D (5 bases). Per the germline V gene, CDR1 is SGHVS and CDR2 is FQNEAQ. The V end was cut by 7 bases, the J end by 0 bases, with 7 bases between. There are 12 residues in the CDR3. CDR3 in amino acids: CASTRDSYEQYF. The CDR3 nucleotides read TGTGCCAGCACTCGGGACTCCTACGAGCAGTACTTC.